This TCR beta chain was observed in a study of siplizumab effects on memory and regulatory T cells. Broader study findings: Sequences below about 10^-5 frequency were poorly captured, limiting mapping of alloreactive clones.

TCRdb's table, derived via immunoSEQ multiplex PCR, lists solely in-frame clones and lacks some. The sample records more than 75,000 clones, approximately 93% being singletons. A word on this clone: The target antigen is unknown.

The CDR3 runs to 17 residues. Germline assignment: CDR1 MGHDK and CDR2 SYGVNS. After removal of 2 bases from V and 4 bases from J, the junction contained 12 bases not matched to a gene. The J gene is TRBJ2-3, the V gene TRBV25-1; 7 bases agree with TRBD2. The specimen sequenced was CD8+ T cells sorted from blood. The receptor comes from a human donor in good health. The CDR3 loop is CASSEKGRGAGADTQYF. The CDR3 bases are TGTGCCAGCAGTGAAAAGGGGAGGGGCGCAGGAGCAGATACGCAGTATTTT.